Below are 10 T cell receptor beta chains sequenced from a single sample in a study of CD8 T cells in Susac syndrome. Reverse transcription of about 0.5 to 1 ug RNA used random hexamers. One entry per CDR3 protein, called by TCRdb with MiXCR from the immunoSEQ multiplex PCR reads. Seen here are hundreds of thousands of distinct CDR3 sequences, approximately 94% observed once, and the top ten hold around 0.15%. The sequenced sample consisted of CD4+ T cells from PBMCs. These receptors were taken from a human donor with Susac syndrome.

The chain carries TRBV5-1 and TRBJ2-5; tentatively, D is TRBD2 (5 bases). The germline CDR1 and CDR2 sequences are SGHRS and YFSETQ. V was pared by 1 base and J by 2 bases, with 9 bases between. CDR3 length equals 14 residues. CDR3 residues: CASSLWTYQETQYF. CDR3 nucleotide sequence: TGCGCCAGCAGCTTGTGGACTTATCAAGAGACCCAGTACTTC.

V gene TRBV28 combines with J gene TRBJ1-2; possibly TRBD1 for D (5 bases). CDR1 MDHEN and CDR2 SYDVKM come from the germline V gene. The V gene lost 6 bases and the J gene lost 4 bases, with 15 bases spanning the gap. This CDR3 has 14 amino acids. Written as DNA, the CDR3 is TGTGCCAGCAGGGCAGGGAGTCAGAGCTATGGCTACACCTTC. Translation: CASRAGSQSYGYTF.

V is TRBV9 and J is TRBJ1-4; 7 bases are a match to TRBD1. Per germline, CDR1 SGDLS and CDR2 YYNGEE. V lost 2 bases to trimming and J lost 8 bases; unmatched junction nucleotides: 6. The CDR3 has 14 residues. For the CDR3, the DNA is TGTGCCAGCAGCGTTCGACAGGGAGGGGAAAAACTGTTTTTT. Amino acid sequence: CASSVRQGGEKLFF.

This chain joins TRBV11-2 and TRBJ2-3, with D maybe TRBD2 (6 bases). There are 16 residues in the CDR3. Trimming removed 5 bases at V and 3 bases at J, with 18 bases between. Germline V gene sequence: CDR1 SGHAT, CDR2 FQNNGV. CDR3 residues: CASSGDSGGVTDTQYF. DNA for the CDR3: TGTGCCAGCAGCGGGGACTCCGGGGGAGTAACAGATACGCAGTATTTT.

This chain joins TRBV12-3 or TRBV12-4 and TRBJ1-1; D gene unclear. CDR3 length: 12 residues. V dropped 5 bases and J dropped 6 bases, with 10 bases sitting between them. For the CDR3, the DNA is TGTGCCAGCAGTCTGGACGGATCTGAAGCTTTCTTT. This gives the protein CASSLDGSEAFF.

The genes are TRBV20-1 and TRBJ1-2; TRBD1 agrees at 9 bases. From germline, CDR1 is DFQATT and CDR2 SNEGSKA (reference sequence). The ends lost 4 bases at V and 8 bases at J; junction bases unmatched: 8. The length of the CDR3 is 13 residues. The CDR3 DNA follows: TGCAGTGCTACCACTACAGGGGGCAGAGGCTACACCTTC. Translation: CSATTTGGRGYTF.

The chain employs TRBV27 and TRBJ1-5; maybe TRBD1 (5 bases). V was pared by 0 bases and J by 5 bases, with 8 bases between. Germline V gene sequence: CDR1 MNHEY, CDR2 SMNVEV (reference sequence). CDR3 length: 14 amino acids. Here the CDR3 reads CASSLSQGHQPQHF. The CDR3 DNA reads as TGTGCCAGCAGTTTATCGCAGGGCCATCAGCCCCAGCATTTT.

V gene TRBV5-1 combines with J gene TRBJ2-7, with a tentative D call TRBD2 (6 bases). CDR1 SGHRS and CDR2 YFSETQ come from the germline V gene. This CDR3 contains 15 residues. Trimming pared 0 bases from V and 3 bases from J, leaving 13 bases between. CDR3 sequence: CASSLVRDGGYEQYF. The CDR3 DNA sequence: TGCGCCAGCAGCTTGGTCCGGGACGGGGGCTACGAGCAGTACTTC.

The chain recombines TRBV20-1 with TRBJ1-2; TRBD1 might be the D (5 bases). This CDR3 is 11 amino acids long. CDR1 is DFQATT and CDR2 is SNEGSKA in the germline V gene (reference sequence). V lost 4 bases and J lost 9, with 12 bases in between. The CDR3 reads CSANRGASYTF. The CDR3 DNA sequence: TGCAGTGCTAATCGGGGCGCTAGCTACACCTTC.

The genes are TRBV12-3 or TRBV12-4 and TRBJ2-1; TRBD2 matches 12 bases. The CDR3 length is 15 residues. Germline trimming cut 4 bases from V and 9 bases from J; bases unmatched to any gene: 7. The CDR3 DNA reads TGTGCCAGCAGTTCCCAACTAGCGGGGGGAGGTGAGCAGTTCTTC. The encoded protein is CASSSQLAGGGEQFF.